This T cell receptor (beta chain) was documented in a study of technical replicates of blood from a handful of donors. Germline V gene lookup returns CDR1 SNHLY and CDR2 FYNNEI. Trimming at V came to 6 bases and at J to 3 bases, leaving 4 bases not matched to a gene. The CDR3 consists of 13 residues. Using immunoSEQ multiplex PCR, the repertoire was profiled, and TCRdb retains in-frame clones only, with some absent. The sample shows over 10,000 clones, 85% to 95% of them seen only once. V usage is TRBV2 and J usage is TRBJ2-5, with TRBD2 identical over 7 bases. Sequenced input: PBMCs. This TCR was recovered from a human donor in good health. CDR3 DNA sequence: TGTGCCAGCAGCGAACGGGGGGAAGAGACCCAGTACTTC. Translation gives CASSERGEETQYF.